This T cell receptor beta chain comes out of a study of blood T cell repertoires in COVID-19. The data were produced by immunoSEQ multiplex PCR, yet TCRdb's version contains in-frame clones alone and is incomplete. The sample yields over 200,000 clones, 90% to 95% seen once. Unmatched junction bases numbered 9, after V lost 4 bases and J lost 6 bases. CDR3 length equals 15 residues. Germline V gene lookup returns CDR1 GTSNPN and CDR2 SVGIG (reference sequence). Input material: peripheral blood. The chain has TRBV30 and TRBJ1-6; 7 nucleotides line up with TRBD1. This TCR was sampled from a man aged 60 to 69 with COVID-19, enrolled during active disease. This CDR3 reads CAWTPYRGFNSPLHF. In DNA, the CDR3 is TGTGCCTGGACCCCATACAGGGGATTTAATTCACCCCTCCACTTT.